A single sample gave rise to the 10 T cell receptor beta chains below, sequenced in a study of cytomegalovirus exposure and HLA in healthy donors. The PCR contained 60 Vbeta and 13 Jbeta primers. Method: immunoSEQ multiplex PCR; TCRdb's copy keeps in-frame clones and lacks some. Of about 150,000 clones detected, about 76% appear once; the ten largest clones hold about 4%. Input material: PBMCs. The source of these receptors is a male donor in good health and CMV-seronegative.

The CDR3 coding sequence is TGTGCCAGCAGCACGACAGGGGACGGCCTCGAGCAGTACTTC. Its protein is CASSTTGDGLEQYF. This chain links TRBV5-5 with TRBJ2-7; 8 bases map to TRBD1. The V gene's germline CDR1 is SGHKS and CDR2 YYEKEE (reference sequence). V trimming: 4 bases; J trimming: 6 bases; junction bases outside the gene matches: 9. CDR3 length: 14 residues.

The gene calls are TRBV6-5 and TRBJ2-7; TRBD2 matches at 11 bases. The CDR3 length is 15 residues. V dropped 0 bases and J dropped 5; count of bases not matched to a gene: 3. In germline, CDR1 is MNHEY, CDR2 SVGAGI. CDR3 loop: CASSYSGGLADEQYF. The CDR3 nucleotides are TGTGCCAGCAGTTACTCGGGGGGACTAGCGGACGAGCAGTACTTC.

The chain links TRBV19 to TRBJ1-3; D perhaps matches TRBD1 (5 bases). The germline gives CDR1 LNHDA, CDR2 SQIVND (reference sequence). The CDR3 has 15 amino acids. V lost 5 bases to trimming and J lost 7 bases, with 18 bases between them. The CDR3 coding sequence is TGTGCCAGTAGTCCCAGGACATCGTCGGAGAACACCATATATTTT. Translated, it gives CASSPRTSSENTIYF.

The chain joins TRBV5-1 to TRBJ2-2; the D gene is possibly TRBD2 (6 bases). The V and J ends lost 3 bases and 2 bases respectively, with 8 bases between them. Per the germline V gene, CDR1 is SGHRS and CDR2 is YFSETQ. CDR3 length equals 14 residues. The CDR3 DNA reads TGCGCCAGCAGCTCCGCGGGAAACACCGGGGAGCTGTTTTTT. It translates to CASSSAGNTGELFF.

The rearrangement links TRBV19 to TRBJ2-1, with TRBD1 matching 7 bases. Germline-derived CDR1 and CDR2 are LNHDA and SQIVND (reference sequence). The ends lost 5 bases at V and 4 bases at J; junction bases unmatched: 17. The CDR3 spans 18 residues. This CDR3 is CASSVDRVATPLYNEQFF. CDR3 sequence (DNA): TGTGCCAGTAGTGTCGACAGGGTGGCAACCCCCCTTTACAATGAGCAGTTCTTC.

This chain uses TRBV7-8 with TRBJ2-2; D may be TRBD2 (6 bases). Trimming stripped 6 bases from V and 5 bases from J, with 16 bases between. This CDR3 region has 15 residues. Germline V gives CDR1 SGHVS, CDR2 FQNEAQ. This CDR3 reads CASSSLSSVTGELFF. DNA for the CDR3: TGTGCCAGCAGTTCCTTGTCTAGCGTAACCGGGGAGCTGTTTTTT.

DNA of the CDR3: TGTGCCAGCAGCTTAGTTCTTGAGAAAGATACGCAGTATTTT. The encoded protein is CASSLVLEKDTQYF. The chain couples TRBV11-2 to TRBJ2-3; no clear D. The CDR3 loop spans 14 amino acids. Germline V gene data show CDR1 as SGHAT and CDR2 as FQNNGV. Between the trimmed V and J ends, which lost 1 base and 5 bases, there was a span of 10 bases. The full variable domain, its missing parts supplied by reference TRBV11-2 and TRBJ2-3, is EAGVAQSPRYKIIEKRQSVAFWCNPISGHATLYWYQQILGQGPKLLIQFQNNGVVDDSQLPKDRFSAERLKGVDSTLKIQPAKLEDSAVYLCASSLVLEKDTQYFGPGTRLTVL.

The chain links TRBV6-5 to TRBJ1-2; 8 bases map to TRBD1. The length of the CDR3 is 15 residues. V lost 7 bases, J lost 4 bases, and 11 bases stayed unmatched. Germline loops: CDR1 MNHEY, CDR2 SVGAGI. In DNA form, the CDR3 reads TGTGCCAGCACTTCCCGACAGGGGAGTTTCTATGGCTACACCTTC. The encoded protein is CASTSRQGSFYGYTF.

CDR3 DNA: TGCGCCAGCAGTTCCGACTTGGGTCGGGATACGCAGTATTTT. Translated: CASSSDLGRDTQYF. This chain joins TRBV5-1 and TRBJ2-3, with D unresolved. The CDR3 runs to 14 residues. CDR1 is SGHRS and CDR2 is YFSETQ in the germline V gene. The ends were cut back, 5 bases at V and 6 bases at J, with 16 bases in the middle.

The CDR3 is CASSKGTSGSMCEQYF. CDR3 nucleotides: TGTGCCAGCAGCAAGGGGACTAGCGGGAGTATGTGCGAGCAGTACTTC. The V gene is TRBV21-1, the J gene TRBJ2-7; the table names TRBD2, a call not compared with the DNA. TRBV21-1 has pseudogene status. The CDR3 length is 16 residues.